Listed here are 32 T cell receptor beta chains from one sample, sequenced in a study of monozygotic twins with inflammatory bowel disease. TCRdb re-called the 5' RACE reads and shows each CDR3 protein once, DNA omitted. This table holds approximately 400,000 distinct CDR3 sequences. Input material: blood. Receptor source: a human donor with ulcerative colitis or Crohn's disease, or a healthy co-twin of an affected twin (not recorded which).

The chain is built from TRBV30 and TRBJ2-2; TCRdb reports TRBD1, a call that lacks DNA to check it against. This CDR3 has 14 amino acids. From germline, CDR1 is GTSNPN and CDR2 SVGIG (reference sequence). CDR3 in amino acids: CAWGGQAYTGELFF.

This chain uses TRBV7-9 with TRBJ2-3; absent DNA, TCRdb's TRBD2 call cannot be checked. Germline CDR1 reads SEHNR; CDR2 reads FQNEAQ (reference sequence). The CDR3 runs 16 residues. CDR3 sequence reads: CASSVSGLPPWDTQYF.

The chain uses TRBV7-6 and TRBJ2-1; TCRdb returns TRBD2, unconfirmable since there is no DNA. Germline V gene lookup returns CDR1 SGHVS and CDR2 FNYEAQ. The CDR3 sequence is 16 residues long. The CDR3 loop is CASSFIGEGLYNEQFF.

The chain combines TRBV4-1 with TRBJ1-1. Looked up from germline, CDR1 is MGHRA and CDR2 is YSYEKL. The CDR3 consists of 13 residues. The CDR3 sequence is CASSQDLRRGAFF.

V gene TRBV7-9 combines with J gene TRBJ2-5; lacking DNA, the TRBD2 call made by TCRdb goes unchecked. The germline V gene encodes CDR1 SEHNR and CDR2 FQNEAQ (reference sequence). The CDR3 loop spans 16 amino acids. CDR3 sequence reads: CASSLGGQGVRETQYF.

The chain couples TRBV6-1 to TRBJ2-2; no DNA is available, so the TRBD1 call from TCRdb remains unchecked. The germline CDR1 and CDR2 sequences are MNHNS and SASEGT. The CDR3 is 12 amino acids. CDR3 sequence: CSAGAYTGELFF.

V is TRBV5-1 and J is TRBJ2-1. The germline V gene encodes CDR1 SGHRS and CDR2 YFSETQ. The CDR3 extends over 14 amino acids. The CDR3 reads CASSSGLLINEQFF.

The rearrangement links TRBV5-6 to TRBJ2-1; TCRdb's D call of TRBD2 is untestable without DNA. The germline CDR1 and CDR2 sequences are SGHDT and YYEEEE. The CDR3 length is 15 residues. The CDR3 reads CASSSVSGRAHEQFF.

The chain couples TRBV4-1 to TRBJ1-2; there is no DNA to check the TCRdb D call of TRBD1. The CDR3 runs to 14 residues. Germline assignment: CDR1 MGHRA and CDR2 YSYEKL. The chain's CDR3 is CASSPTTGNYGYTF.

The chain is built from TRBV6-2 or TRBV6-3 and TRBJ2-7; TCRdb reports TRBD1, a call that lacks DNA to check it against. The CDR3 loop spans 14 amino acids. CDR1 and CDR2 from the germline V gene are MNHEY and SVGEGT. CDR3 sequence: CASTQLGRVYEQYF.

The chain is built from TRBV4-2 and TRBJ2-5; there is no DNA to check the TCRdb D call of TRBD1. The CDR3 is 15 residues long. The germline V gene has CDR1 LGHNA and CDR2 YNFKEQ. The CDR3 sequence: CASSQEDRDQETQYF.

The chain recombines TRBV29-1 with TRBJ2-3; the D call from TCRdb, TRBD2, cannot be confirmed without DNA. This CDR3 has 14 amino acids. Germline CDR1 reads SQVTM; CDR2 reads ANQGSEA. This CDR3 is CSAIPSGSTDTQYF.

The V call is TRBV18, the J call TRBJ2-7. This CDR3 is 13 amino acids long. Germline values: CDR1 KGHSH, CDR2 LQKENI. This CDR3 reads CASSPPVSYEQYF.

The V and J genes are TRBV19 and TRBJ1-1; no DNA is available, so the TRBD1 call from TCRdb remains unchecked. CDR1 LNHDA and CDR2 SQIVND come from the germline V gene (reference sequence). This CDR3 is built from 16 residues. CDR3 in amino acids: CASSTRTGALNTEAFF.

This sequence joins TRBV10-3 and TRBJ1-1; TCRdb outputs TRBD1, but without DNA this stays unchecked. CDR1 is ENHRY, CDR2 SYGVKD, per germline. The CDR3 covers 14 residues. CDR3 amino acids: CAISGDRVNTEALF.

The V call is TRBV10-3, the J call TRBJ2-1; the D gene TCRdb calls, TRBD1, cannot be checked with no DNA. Germline lookup yields CDR1 ENHRY and CDR2 SYGVKD. The CDR3 spans 17 residues. The CDR3 here is CAISESAGVGVGNEQFF.

V usage is TRBV6-5 and J usage is TRBJ1-1. Per the germline V gene, CDR1 is MNHEY and CDR2 is SVGAGI. CDR3 length equals 16 residues. The CDR3: CASSYRAASMNTEAFF.

The chain uses TRBV14 and TRBJ2-1; with no DNA, the TCRdb D assignment of TRBD2 cannot be verified. Germline assignment: CDR1 SGHDN and CDR2 FVKESK. There are 18 residues in the CDR3. This CDR3 reads CASSLMGGRPTSYNEQFF.

The chain uses TRBV30 and TRBJ1-5. CDR1 is GTSNPN, CDR2 SVGIG, per germline (reference sequence). The length of the CDR3 is 13 residues. CDR3 loop: CAWSKDSNQPQHF.

This rearrangement joins TRBV27 to TRBJ1-2; TCRdb indicates TRBD1, and absent DNA this call remains unverified. The CDR3 consists of 14 residues. CDR1 and CDR2 from the germline V gene are MNHEY and SMNVEV (reference sequence). CDR3 sequence reads: CASSSGSFNYGYTF.

The rearrangement uses TRBV18 and TRBJ1-5; the TRBD1 assignment by TCRdb is unverifiable without DNA. The V gene's germline CDR1 is KGHSH and CDR2 LQKENI. This CDR3 contains 14 residues. The CDR3: CASSPVTGPQPQHF.

This sequence joins TRBV30 and TRBJ2-1; TCRdb's D call of TRBD2 is untestable without DNA. CDR1 and CDR2 (germline): GTSNPN, SVGIG (reference sequence). The CDR3 is 13 residues long. The CDR3 is CALAGGSINEQFF.

CDR3 amino acids: CSVARDGSSYNEQFF. The chain carries TRBV29-1 and TRBJ2-1; TCRdb designates TRBD1, a call that cannot be tested without DNA. The CDR3 is 15 amino acids. Germline-derived CDR1 and CDR2 are SQVTM and ANQGSEA.

The chain combines TRBV5-8 with TRBJ2-7. This CDR3 has 15 residues. The germline CDR1 and CDR2 sequences are SGHTS and YDEGEE. The CDR3 here is CASSLASGGPYEQYF.

V gene TRBV7-9 combines with J gene TRBJ2-1; TCRdb calls TRBD1, which cannot be checked without DNA. CDR1 is SEHNR, CDR2 FQNEAQ, per germline (reference sequence). The CDR3 consists of 15 residues. CDR3 protein: CASSPQERAYNEQFF.

This chain connects TRBV4-2 to TRBJ1-1; there is no DNA to check the TCRdb D call of TRBD1. This CDR3 is 15 amino acids long. CDR1 and CDR2 (germline): LGHNA, YNFKEQ. CDR3 loop: CASSQRDTRNTEAFF.

The V and J genes are TRBV11-2 and TRBJ2-4; TCRdb indicates TRBD2, and absent DNA this call remains unverified. The germline CDR1 and CDR2 sequences are SGHAT and FQNNGV. This CDR3 has 12 amino acids. CDR3 protein: CASSLDWGLVYF.

The gene calls are TRBV5-1 and TRBJ2-3. The length of the CDR3 is 12 residues. Germline V lookup: CDR1 SGHRS, CDR2 YFSETQ. The CDR3 region is CASSLDPDTQYF.

V gene TRBV7-2 combines with J gene TRBJ2-5; lacking DNA, the TRBD2 call made by TCRdb goes unchecked. CDR3 length: 13 residues. Germline loops: CDR1 SGHTA, CDR2 FQGNSA. The CDR3 loop is CASSPSAQETQYF. The full variable domain, its missing parts supplied by reference TRBV7-2 and TRBJ2-5, is GAGVSQSPSNKVTEKGKDVELRCDPISGHTALYWYRQSLGQGLEFLIYFQGNSAPDKSGLPSDRFSAERTGGSVSTLTIQRTQQEDSAVYLCASSPSAQETQYFGPGTRLLVL.

This rearrangement joins TRBV6-1 to TRBJ2-1; TCRdb indicates TRBD1, and absent DNA this call remains unverified. Germline loops: CDR1 MNHNS, CDR2 SASEGT. The CDR3 length is 15 residues. The CDR3 loop reads CASRRTGIAYNEQFF.

This rearrangement joins TRBV6-5 to TRBJ2-1; the D gene TCRdb calls, TRBD1, cannot be checked with no DNA. This CDR3 is 13 amino acids long. Germline loops: CDR1 MNHEY, CDR2 SVGAGI. CDR3 amino acids: CASSLFRDNEQFF.

The genes are TRBV7-3 and TRBJ2-1; the TCRdb call, TRBD2, lacks DNA for checking. CDR1 SGHTA and CDR2 FQGTGA come from the germline V gene. The CDR3 extends over 14 amino acids. CDR3 amino acids: CASSPTAGGYEQFF.